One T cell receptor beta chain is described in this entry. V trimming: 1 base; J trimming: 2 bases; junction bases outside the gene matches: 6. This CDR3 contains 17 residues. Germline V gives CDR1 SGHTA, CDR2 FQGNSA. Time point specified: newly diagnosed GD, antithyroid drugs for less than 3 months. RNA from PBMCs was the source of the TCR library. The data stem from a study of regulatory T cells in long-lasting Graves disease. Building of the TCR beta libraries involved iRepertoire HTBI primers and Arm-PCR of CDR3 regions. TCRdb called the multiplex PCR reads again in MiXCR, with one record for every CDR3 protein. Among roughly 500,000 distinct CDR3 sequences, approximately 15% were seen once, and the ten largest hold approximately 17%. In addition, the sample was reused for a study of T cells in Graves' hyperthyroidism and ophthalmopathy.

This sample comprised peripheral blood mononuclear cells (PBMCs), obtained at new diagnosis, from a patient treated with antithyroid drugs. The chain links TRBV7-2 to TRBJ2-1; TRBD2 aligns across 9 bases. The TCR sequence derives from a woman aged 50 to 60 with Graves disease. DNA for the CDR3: TGTGCCAGCAGCTTAGGGGCAAGCGGGAGGCCCTACAATGAGCAGTTCTTC. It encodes CASSLGASGRPYNEQFF.